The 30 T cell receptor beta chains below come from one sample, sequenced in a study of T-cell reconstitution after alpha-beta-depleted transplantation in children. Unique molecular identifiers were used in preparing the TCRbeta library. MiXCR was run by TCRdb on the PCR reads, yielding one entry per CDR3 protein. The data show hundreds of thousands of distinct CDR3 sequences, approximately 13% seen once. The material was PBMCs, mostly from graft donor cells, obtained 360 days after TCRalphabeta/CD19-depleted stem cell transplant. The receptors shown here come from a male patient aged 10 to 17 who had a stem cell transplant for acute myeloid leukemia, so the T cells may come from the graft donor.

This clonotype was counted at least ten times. CDR3 coding DNA: TGTGCCAGCACCAAGAGCGGGAGGGCCTACGAGCAGTACTTC. Protein sequence: CASTKSGRAYEQYF. V and J are TRBV27 and TRBJ2-7; 10 bases are shared with TRBD2. CDR3 length: 14 residues. Per the germline V gene, CDR1 is MNHEY and CDR2 is SMNVEV (reference sequence). The V and J ends lost 7 bases and 2 bases, in that order; junction bases with no gene match: 5.

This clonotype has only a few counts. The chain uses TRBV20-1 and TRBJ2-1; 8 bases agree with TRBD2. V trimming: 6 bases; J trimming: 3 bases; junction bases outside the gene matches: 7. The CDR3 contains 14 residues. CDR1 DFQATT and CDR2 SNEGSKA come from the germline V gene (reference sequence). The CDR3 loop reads CSAPKSGSYNEQFF. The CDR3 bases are TGCAGTGCGCCGAAAAGCGGGAGCTACAATGAGCAGTTCTTC.

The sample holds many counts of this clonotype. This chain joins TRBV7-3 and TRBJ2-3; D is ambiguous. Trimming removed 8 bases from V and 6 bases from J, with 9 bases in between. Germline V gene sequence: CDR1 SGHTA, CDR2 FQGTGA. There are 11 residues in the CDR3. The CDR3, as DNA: TGTGCCAGCGGGCACATGGATACGCAGTATTTT. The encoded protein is CASGHMDTQYF. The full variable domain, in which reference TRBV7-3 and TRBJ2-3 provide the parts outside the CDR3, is GAGVSQTPSNKVTEKGKYVELRCDPISGHTALYWYRQSLGQGPEFLIYFQGTGAADDSGLPNDRFFAVRPEGSVSTLKIQRTERGDSAVYLCASGHMDTQYFGPGTRLTVL.

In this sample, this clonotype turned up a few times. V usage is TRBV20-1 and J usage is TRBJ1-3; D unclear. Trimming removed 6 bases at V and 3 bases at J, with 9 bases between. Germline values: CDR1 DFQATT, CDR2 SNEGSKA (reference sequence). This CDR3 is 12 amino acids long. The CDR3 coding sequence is TGCAGTGCCACGCCAGGTGGAAACACCATATATTTT. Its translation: CSATPGGNTIYF.

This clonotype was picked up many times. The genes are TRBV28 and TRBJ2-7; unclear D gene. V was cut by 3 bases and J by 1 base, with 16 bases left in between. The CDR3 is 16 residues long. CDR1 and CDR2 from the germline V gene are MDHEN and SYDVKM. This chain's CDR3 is CASSFSMVDQSYEQYF. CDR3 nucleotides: TGTGCCAGCAGTTTTTCAATGGTGGACCAATCCTACGAGCAGTACTTC.

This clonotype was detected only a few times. CDR3 protein: CSASYGGPIGETQYF. Here the CDR3 DNA reads TGCAGTGCTAGTTACGGGGGGCCAATCGGGGAGACCCAGTACTTC. The chain carries TRBV20-1 and TRBJ2-5, with a weak D call TRBD2 (7 bases). The CDR3 spans 15 residues. Between the trimmed V and J ends, which lost 3 bases and 5 bases, there was a span of 19 bases. The germline CDR1 and CDR2 sequences are DFQATT and SNEGSKA (reference sequence).

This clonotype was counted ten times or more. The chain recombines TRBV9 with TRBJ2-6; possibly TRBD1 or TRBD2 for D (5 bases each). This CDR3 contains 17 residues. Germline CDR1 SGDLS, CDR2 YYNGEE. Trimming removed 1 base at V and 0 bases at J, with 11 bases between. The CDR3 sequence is CASSVSRDHSGANVLTF. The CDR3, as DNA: TGTGCCAGCAGCGTAAGCAGGGACCACTCTGGGGCCAACGTCCTGACTTTC.

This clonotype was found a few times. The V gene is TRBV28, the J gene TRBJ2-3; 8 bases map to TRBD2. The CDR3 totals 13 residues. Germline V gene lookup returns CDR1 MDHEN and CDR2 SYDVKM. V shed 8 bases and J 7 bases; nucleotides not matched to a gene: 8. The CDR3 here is CASGFLAGNTQYF. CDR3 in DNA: TGTGCCAGCGGATTCCTAGCGGGCAATACGCAGTATTTT.

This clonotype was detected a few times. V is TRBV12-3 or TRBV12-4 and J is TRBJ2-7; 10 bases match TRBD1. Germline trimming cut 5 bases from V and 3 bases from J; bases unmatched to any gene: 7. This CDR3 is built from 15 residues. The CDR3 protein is CASSDPGQGHYEQYF. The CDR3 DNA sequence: TGTGCCAGCAGTGATCCGGGACAGGGGCACTACGAGCAGTACTTC.

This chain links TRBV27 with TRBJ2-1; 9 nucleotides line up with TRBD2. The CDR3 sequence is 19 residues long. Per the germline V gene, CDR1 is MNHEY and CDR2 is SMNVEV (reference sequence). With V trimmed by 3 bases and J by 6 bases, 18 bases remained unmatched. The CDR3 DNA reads TGTGCCAGCAGTTTCACCCATTCAGGCGGGAGGGCCCGGGGCAATGAGCAGTTCTTC. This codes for CASSFTHSGGRARGNEQFF.

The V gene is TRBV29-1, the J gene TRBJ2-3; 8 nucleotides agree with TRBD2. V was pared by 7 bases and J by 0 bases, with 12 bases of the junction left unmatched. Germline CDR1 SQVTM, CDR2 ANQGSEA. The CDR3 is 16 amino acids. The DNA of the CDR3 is TGCAGCGCCTCCCACGCGAGCGGGAGAAGCACAGATACGCAGTATTTT. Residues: CSASHASGRSTDTQYF.

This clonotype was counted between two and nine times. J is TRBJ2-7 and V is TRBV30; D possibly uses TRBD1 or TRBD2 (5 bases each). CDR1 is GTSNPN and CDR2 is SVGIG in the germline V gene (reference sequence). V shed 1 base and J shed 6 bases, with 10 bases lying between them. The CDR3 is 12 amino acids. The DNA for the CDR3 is TGTGCCTGGAGTGGCCGGGGCATCGAGCAGTACTTC. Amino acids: CAWSGRGIEQYF.

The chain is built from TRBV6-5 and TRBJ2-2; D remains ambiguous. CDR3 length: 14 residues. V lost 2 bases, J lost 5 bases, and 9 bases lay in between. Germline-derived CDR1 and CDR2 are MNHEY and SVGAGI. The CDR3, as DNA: TGTGCCAGCAGTTACCCGGAAGGGACCGGGGAGCTGTTTTTT. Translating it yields CASSYPEGTGELFF.

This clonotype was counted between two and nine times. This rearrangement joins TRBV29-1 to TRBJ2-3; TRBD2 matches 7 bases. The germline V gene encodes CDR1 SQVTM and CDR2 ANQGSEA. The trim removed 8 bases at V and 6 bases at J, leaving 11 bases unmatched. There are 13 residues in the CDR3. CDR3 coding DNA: TGCAGCCTCAAGCGGGGAAATCGCGATACGCAGTATTTT. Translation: CSLKRGNRDTQYF.

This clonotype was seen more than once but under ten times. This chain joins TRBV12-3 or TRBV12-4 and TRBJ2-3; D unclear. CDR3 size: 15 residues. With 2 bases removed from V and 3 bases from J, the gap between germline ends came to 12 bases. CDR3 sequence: CASSLWGFETDTQYF. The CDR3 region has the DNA TGTGCCAGCAGTTTATGGGGATTTGAGACAGATACGCAGTATTTT.

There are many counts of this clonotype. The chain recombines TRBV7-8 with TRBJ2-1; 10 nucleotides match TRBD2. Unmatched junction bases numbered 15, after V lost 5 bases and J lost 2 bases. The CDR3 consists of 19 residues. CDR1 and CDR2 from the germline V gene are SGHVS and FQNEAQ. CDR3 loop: CASSQPGTSAPLPYNEQFF. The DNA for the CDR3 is TGTGCCAGCAGCCAACCCGGGACTAGCGCCCCTCTACCCTACAATGAGCAGTTCTTC.

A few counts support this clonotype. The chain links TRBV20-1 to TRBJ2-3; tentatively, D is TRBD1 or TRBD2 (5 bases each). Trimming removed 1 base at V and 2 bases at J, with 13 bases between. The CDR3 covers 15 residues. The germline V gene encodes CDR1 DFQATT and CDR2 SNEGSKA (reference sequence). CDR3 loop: CSARVAGSNTDTQYF. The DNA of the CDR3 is TGCAGTGCTAGAGTGGCAGGGAGTAACACAGATACGCAGTATTTT.

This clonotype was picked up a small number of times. This chain's CDR3 is CASSFYSGGPFYEQYF. Written as DNA, the CDR3 is TGTGCCAGCAGTTTCTATAGCGGGGGTCCCTTCTACGAGCAGTACTTC. J is TRBJ2-7 and V is TRBV12-3 or TRBV12-4; 9 positions agree with TRBD2. The CDR3 spans 16 residues. The J segment lost 3 bases and the V segment lost 3 bases, leaving 9 bases of the junction unmatched.

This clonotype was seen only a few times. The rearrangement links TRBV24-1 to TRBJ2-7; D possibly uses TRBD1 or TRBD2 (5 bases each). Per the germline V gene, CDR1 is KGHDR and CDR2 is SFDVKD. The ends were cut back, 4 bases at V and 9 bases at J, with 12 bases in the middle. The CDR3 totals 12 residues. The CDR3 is CATSEGYGTQYF. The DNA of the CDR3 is TGTGCCACCAGTGAGGGGTATGGGACGCAGTACTTC.

CDR3 DNA sequence: TGCAGTGCTAGAGGCGTTTCTACAGGGTTTACTTCTACCACTGAAGCTTTCTTT. It yields the protein CSARGVSTGFTSTTEAFF. The chain couples TRBV20-1 to TRBJ1-1, with D perhaps TRBD1 (6 bases). The CDR3 has 18 residues. Germline V CDR1 and CDR2: DFQATT, SNEGSKA (reference sequence). The germline V and J ends were trimmed by 1 base and 4 bases, with 25 bases remaining between them.

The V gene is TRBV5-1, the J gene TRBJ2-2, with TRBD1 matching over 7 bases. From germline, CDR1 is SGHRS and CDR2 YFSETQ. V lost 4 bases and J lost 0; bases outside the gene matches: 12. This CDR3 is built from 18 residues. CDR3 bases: TGCGCCAGCAGCACAAAGGACAGGTTCCCTGCGAACACCGGGGAGCTGTTTTTT. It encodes CASSTKDRFPANTGELFF.

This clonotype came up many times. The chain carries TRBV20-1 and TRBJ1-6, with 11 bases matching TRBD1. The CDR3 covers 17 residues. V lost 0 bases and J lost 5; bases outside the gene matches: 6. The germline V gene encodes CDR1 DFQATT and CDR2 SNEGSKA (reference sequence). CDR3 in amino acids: CSARDLGQGVNNSPLHF. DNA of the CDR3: TGCAGTGCTAGAGATTTGGGACAGGGGGTAAATAATTCACCCCTCCACTTT.

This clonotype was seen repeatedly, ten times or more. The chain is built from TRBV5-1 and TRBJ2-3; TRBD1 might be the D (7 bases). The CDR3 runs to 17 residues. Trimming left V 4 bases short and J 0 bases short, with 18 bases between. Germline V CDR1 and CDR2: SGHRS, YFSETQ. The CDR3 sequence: CASSRNRQGLSTDTQYF. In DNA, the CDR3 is TGCGCCAGCAGCAGGAACCGACAGGGACTTAGCACAGATACGCAGTATTTT.

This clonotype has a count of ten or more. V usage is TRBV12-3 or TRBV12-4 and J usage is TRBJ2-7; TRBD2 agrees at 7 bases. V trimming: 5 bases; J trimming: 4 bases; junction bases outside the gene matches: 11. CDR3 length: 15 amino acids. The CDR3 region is CASSPRTRRSYEQYF. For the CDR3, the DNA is TGTGCCAGCAGTCCCCGGACTAGAAGGTCATACGAGCAGTACTTC.

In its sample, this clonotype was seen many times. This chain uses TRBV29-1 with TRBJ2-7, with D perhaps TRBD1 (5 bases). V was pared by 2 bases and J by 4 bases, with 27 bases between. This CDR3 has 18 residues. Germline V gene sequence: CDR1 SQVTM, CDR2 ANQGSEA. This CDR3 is CSVEPLDSNELRLYEQYF. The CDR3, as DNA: TGCAGCGTTGAACCGCTAGACAGTAACGAGCTCCGCCTTTACGAGCAGTACTTC.

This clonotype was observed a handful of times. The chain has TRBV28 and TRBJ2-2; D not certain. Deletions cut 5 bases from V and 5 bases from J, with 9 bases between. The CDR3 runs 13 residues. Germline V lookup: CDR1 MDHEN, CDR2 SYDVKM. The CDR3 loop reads CASSRWGTGELFF. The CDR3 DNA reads TGTGCCAGCAGTCGGTGGGGAACCGGGGAGCTGTTTTTT.

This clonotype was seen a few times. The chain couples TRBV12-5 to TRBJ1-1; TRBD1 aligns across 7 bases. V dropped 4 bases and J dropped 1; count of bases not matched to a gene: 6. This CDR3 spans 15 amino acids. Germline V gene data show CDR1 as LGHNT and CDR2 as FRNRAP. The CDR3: CASGSQTGPNTEAFF. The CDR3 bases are TGTGCTAGTGGTTCTCAGACAGGGCCGAACACTGAAGCTTTCTTT. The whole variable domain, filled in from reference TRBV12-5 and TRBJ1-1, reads DARVTQTPRHKVTEMGQEVTMRCQPILGHNTVFWYRQTMMQGLELLAYFRNRAPLDDSGMPKDRFSAEMPDATLATLKIQPSEPRDSAVYFCASGSQTGPNTEAFFGQGTRLTVV.

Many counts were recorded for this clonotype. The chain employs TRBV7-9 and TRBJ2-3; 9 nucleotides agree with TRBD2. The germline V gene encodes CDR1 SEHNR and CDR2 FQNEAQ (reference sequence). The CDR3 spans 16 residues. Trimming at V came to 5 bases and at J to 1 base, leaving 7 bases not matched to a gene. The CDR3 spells CASSPYSGRGTDTQYF. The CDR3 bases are TGTGCCAGCAGCCCCTATAGCGGGAGAGGCACAGATACGCAGTATTTT.

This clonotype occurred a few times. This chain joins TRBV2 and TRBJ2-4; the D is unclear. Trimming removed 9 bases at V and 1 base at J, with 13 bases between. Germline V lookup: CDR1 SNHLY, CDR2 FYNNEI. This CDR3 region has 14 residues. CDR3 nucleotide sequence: TGTGCCAGTTACTATAGAAGGGCCAAAAACATTCAGTACTTC. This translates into CASYYRRAKNIQYF.

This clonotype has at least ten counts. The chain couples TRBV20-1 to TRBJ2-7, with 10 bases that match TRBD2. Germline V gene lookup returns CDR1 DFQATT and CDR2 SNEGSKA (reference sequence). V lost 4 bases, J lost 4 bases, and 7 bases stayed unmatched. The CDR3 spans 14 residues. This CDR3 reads CSAKLAGTGYEQYF. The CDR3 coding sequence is TGCAGTGCTAAACTAGCGGGGACCGGATACGAGCAGTACTTC.